This passage covers 20 T cell receptor beta chains from one sample sequenced in a study of cytomegalovirus exposure and HLA in healthy donors. PCR used 60 Vbeta primers and 13 Jbeta primers. The table came from immunoSEQ multiplex PCR; TCRdb's copy has only in-frame clones and leaves some out. Here the sample spans around 160,000 clones, roughly 83% being singletons. Sequences were obtained from PBMCs. These receptors were collected from a woman between 18 and 29 years old in good health and CMV-seronegative.

This clone came up a few times. The CDR3 DNA is TGTGCCACCAGCAGGCGGGCAATCTACAATGAGCAGTTCTTC. This translates into CATSRRAIYNEQFF. The chain couples TRBV15 to TRBJ2-1, with D possibly TRBD2 on 5 matching bases. V lost 3 bases and J 3 bases, leaving 9 bases between the germline ends. Germline loops: CDR1 LNHNV, CDR2 YYDKDF (reference sequence). The CDR3 length is 14 residues.

This clone has just a few counts. The J gene is TRBJ1-1, the V gene TRBV4-1; 10 bases map to TRBD1. J was trimmed by 11 bases and V by 4 bases; bases with no gene match: 4. Germline loops: CDR1 MGHRA, CDR2 YSYEKL. The CDR3 has 12 amino acids. The CDR3 DNA is TGCGCCAGCAGCCCCGGACAGGGGGATGCTTTCTTT. Protein product: CASSPGQGDAFF.

This chain links TRBV18 with TRBJ1-1; 7 bases are shared with TRBD1. The V segment lost 2 bases and the J segment 1 base; nucleotides outside the gene matches: 4. The germline V gene encodes CDR1 KGHSH and CDR2 LQKENI. The CDR3 is 15 amino acids. The CDR3 nucleotides read TGTGCCAGCTCACCAACACAGGGGAAGAACACTGAAGCTTTCTTT. Amino acids: CASSPTQGKNTEAFF.

V usage is TRBV14 and J usage is TRBJ1-2; 9 bases fit TRBD1. In germline, CDR1 is SGHDN, CDR2 FVKESK. The CDR3 totals 17 residues. J was trimmed by 4 bases and V by 5 bases; bases with no gene match: 14. The CDR3: CASSVQGAGSSLYGYTF. Here the CDR3 DNA reads TGTGCCAGCAGCGTACAGGGGGCAGGGTCTAGCCTCTATGGCTACACCTTC. Full variable domain (outside the CDR3, taken from reference TRBV14 and TRBJ1-2): EAGVTQFPSHSVIEKGQTVTLRCDPISGHDNLYWYRRVMGKEIKFLLHFVKESKQDESGMPNNRFLAERTGGTYSTLKVQPAELEDSGVYFCASSVQGAGSSLYGYTFGSGTRLTVV.

The chain combines TRBV16 with TRBJ1-2; tentative D call: TRBD1 (6 bases). CDR1 and CDR2 from the germline V gene are KGHSY and FQNENV. V dropped 1 base and J dropped 5 bases, with 14 bases sitting between them. The CDR3 has 15 amino acids. The CDR3 coding sequence is TGTGCCAGCAGCCAATTGAACAGGGCGGCGTATGGCTACACCTTC. It codes for CASSQLNRAAYGYTF.

The chain combines TRBV29-1 with TRBJ1-2, with D possibly being TRBD1 (6 bases). The V end lost 0 bases, the J end lost 2 bases, and 16 bases lay between the germline ends. CDR3 length: 16 amino acids. Germline values: CDR1 SQVTM, CDR2 ANQGSEA. The CDR3 protein is CSVEDPLATGNYGYTF. The CDR3 nucleotides read TGCAGCGTTGAAGATCCTTTGGCCACAGGGAACTATGGCTACACCTTC. Full variable domain (missing parts from reference TRBV29-1 and TRBJ1-2): SAVISQKPSRDICQRGTSLTIQCQVDSQVTMMFWYRQQPGQSLTLIATANQGSEATYESGFVIDKFPISRPNLTFSTLTVSNMSPEDSSIYLCSVEDPLATGNYGYTFGSGTRLTVV.

The genes are TRBV18 and TRBJ2-5; 8 bases map to TRBD1. The V gene end was trimmed by 3 bases and the J gene end by 2 bases; junction bases not matched to a gene: 5. This CDR3 comprises 15 residues. The germline V gene has CDR1 KGHSH and CDR2 LQKENI. CDR3 coding DNA: TGTGCCAGCTCACCGTTTAGGACAGGGCAAGAGACCCAGTACTTC. Translated, it gives CASSPFRTGQETQYF.

This chain uses TRBV25-1 with TRBJ2-2, with TRBD2 as a possible D gene (6 bases). V was shortened by 5 bases and J by 2 bases, with 15 bases between the two germline ends. Looked up from germline, CDR1 is MGHDK and CDR2 is SYGVNS. This CDR3 has 16 amino acids. CDR3 in DNA: TGTGCCAGCAGTTGGAGGGATTTGGGAAACACCGGGGAGCTGTTTTTT. Encoded protein: CASSWRDLGNTGELFF.

Only a few counts were recorded for this clone. This sequence joins TRBV5-4 and TRBJ2-6, with D uncertain. Deletions cut 0 bases from V and 4 bases from J, with 11 bases between. Germline V gives CDR1 SGHNT, CDR2 YYREEE (reference sequence). This CDR3 has 16 amino acids. Written as DNA, the CDR3 is TGTGCCAGCAGCTTGGACCCCTCGCGGGGGGCCAACGTCCTGACTTTC. Protein product: CASSLDPSRGANVLTF.

Only a few counts were recorded for this clone. The chain combines TRBV16 with TRBJ1-2; TRBD1 aligns across 9 bases. The ends lost 5 bases at V and 5 bases at J; junction bases unmatched: 9. The CDR3 has 15 amino acids. Per germline, CDR1 KGHSY and CDR2 FQNENV. CDR3 amino acids: CASSTATGGAYGYTF. The CDR3 DNA reads as TGTGCCAGCAGCACAGCAACAGGGGGCGCGTATGGCTACACCTTC.

This chain connects TRBV11-3 to TRBJ1-1, with D perhaps TRBD1 (5 bases). The germline V gene encodes CDR1 SGHNT and CDR2 YENEEA. CDR3 length: 14 amino acids. The V end lost 5 bases, the J end lost 0 bases, and 10 bases lay between the germline ends. CDR3 region: CASSRRQLNTEAFF. CDR3 bases: TGTGCCAGCAGCCGGCGACAGTTGAACACTGAAGCTTTCTTT.

V usage is TRBV28 and J usage is TRBJ1-6, with TRBD1 identical over 8 bases. The CDR3 loop spans 15 amino acids. V gave up 8 bases and J gave up 10 bases; unmatched junction bases: 13. Germline assignment: CDR1 MDHEN and CDR2 SYDVKM. The CDR3 nucleotides are TGTGCCAGCGGCACAGGGGCGGGACAGGCCTCACCCCTCCACTTT. Amino acids: CASGTGAGQASPLHF.

The genes are TRBV28 and TRBJ1-1; 8 bases line up with TRBD1. CDR1 and CDR2 from the germline V gene are MDHEN and SYDVKM. The CDR3 has 15 amino acids. Trimming at V came to 6 bases and at J to 1 base, leaving 7 bases not matched to a gene. The DNA for the CDR3 is TGTGCCAGCAGGTTAGCCAGGGGGCGGAACACTGAAGCTTTCTTT. Protein sequence: CASRLARGRNTEAFF.

The V gene is TRBV10-3, the J gene TRBJ1-3; D may be TRBD1 (6 bases). The germline V gene encodes CDR1 ENHRY and CDR2 SYGVKD. The CDR3 has 16 residues. Trimming left V 6 bases short and J 1 base short, with 16 bases between. The CDR3 DNA reads TGTGCCATCAGAGGGGGATCTGGCAGGTCTGGAAACACCATATATTTT. This sequence encodes CAIRGGSGRSGNTIYF.

This chain links TRBV6-5 with TRBJ1-5, with D hard to call. CDR1 and CDR2 from the germline V gene are MNHEY and SVGAGI. The CDR3 sequence is 14 residues long. V gave up 2 bases and J gave up 3 bases, with 8 bases separating them. The CDR3 loop is CASSYIGVNQPQHF. CDR3 DNA: TGTGCCAGCAGTTACATCGGAGTCAATCAGCCCCAGCATTTT.

This chain joins TRBV6-6 and TRBJ2-5; D might be TRBD1 (6 bases). V gave up 4 bases and J gave up 1 base, with 7 bases separating them. The CDR3 spans 13 residues. The germline V gene encodes CDR1 MNHNY and CDR2 SVGAGI (reference sequence). CDR3 DNA: TGTGCCAGCAGTTCGGACAGCCAAGAGACCCAGTACTTC. It codes for CASSSDSQETQYF.

The CDR3 coding sequence is TGTGCCAGCAGCTTACGAACAGGGGCAGGTTCGGGCAATGAGCAGTTCTTC. Translating it yields CASSLRTGAGSGNEQFF. The rearrangement uses TRBV7-9 and TRBJ2-1; 7 bases align to TRBD1. Germline CDR1 and CDR2: SEHNR and FQNEAQ (reference sequence). The CDR3 has 17 residues. V lost 2 bases to trimming and J lost 6 bases; unmatched junction nucleotides: 13.

The rearrangement uses TRBV5-1 and TRBJ2-3; perhaps TRBD1 as D (6 bases). Trimming shortened V by 3 bases and J by 3 bases, and 20 bases separated the two germline ends. The germline V gene encodes CDR1 SGHRS and CDR2 YFSETQ. This CDR3 has 17 amino acids. The CDR3 nucleotides read TGCGCCAGCAGCTCCCTCGGGGACCCAAGGGGGACAGATACGCAGTATTTT. Protein product: CASSSLGDPRGTDTQYF.

Comment on this clone: Compared with germline, one end of the junction differs, possibly owing to a read error. The rearrangement links TRBV7-9 to TRBJ2-2; the D gene is possibly TRBD1 (6 bases). CDR1 and CDR2 (germline): SEHNR, FQNEAQ (reference sequence). This CDR3 comprises 18 residues. The CDR3 here is CSSSLVLTRDKNTGELFF. The DNA of the CDR3 is TGTTCCAGCAGCTTAGTACTCACCAGGGACAAGAACACCGGGGAGCTGTTTTTT. The full variable domain, with the rest looked up from reference TRBV7-9 and TRBJ2-2, is DTGVSQNPRHKITKRGQNVTFRCDPISEHNRLYWYRQTLGQGPEFLTYFQNEAQLEKSRLLSDRFSAERPKGSFSTLEIQRTEQGDSAMYLCSSSLVLTRDKNTGELFFGEGSRLTVL.

J is TRBJ2-5 and V is TRBV7-9; 9 nucleotides line up with TRBD2. Germline trimming cut 3 bases from V and 2 bases from J; bases unmatched to any gene: 10. This CDR3 contains 17 residues. CDR1 is SEHNR, CDR2 FQNEAQ, per germline (reference sequence). For the CDR3, the DNA is TGTGCCAGCAGCTTCCCAAGCGGGGGGCCGCCTCAAGAGACCCAGTACTTC. Translating it yields CASSFPSGGPPQETQYF.